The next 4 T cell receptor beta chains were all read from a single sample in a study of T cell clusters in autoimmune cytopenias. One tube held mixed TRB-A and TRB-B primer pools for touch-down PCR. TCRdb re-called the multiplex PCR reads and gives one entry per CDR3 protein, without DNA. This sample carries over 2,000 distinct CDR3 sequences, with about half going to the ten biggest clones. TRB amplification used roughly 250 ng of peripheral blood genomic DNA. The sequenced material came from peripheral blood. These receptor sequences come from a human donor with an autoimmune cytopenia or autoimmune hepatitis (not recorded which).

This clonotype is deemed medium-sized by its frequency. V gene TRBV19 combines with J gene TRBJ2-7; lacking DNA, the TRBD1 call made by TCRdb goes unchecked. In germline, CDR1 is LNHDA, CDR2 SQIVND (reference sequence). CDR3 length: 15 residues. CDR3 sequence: CASRAPGGGAYEQYF.

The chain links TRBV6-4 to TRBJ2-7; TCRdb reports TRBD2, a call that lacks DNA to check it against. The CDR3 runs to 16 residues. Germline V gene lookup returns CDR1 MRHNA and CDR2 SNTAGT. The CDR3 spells CASPRTSGSLPYEQYF.

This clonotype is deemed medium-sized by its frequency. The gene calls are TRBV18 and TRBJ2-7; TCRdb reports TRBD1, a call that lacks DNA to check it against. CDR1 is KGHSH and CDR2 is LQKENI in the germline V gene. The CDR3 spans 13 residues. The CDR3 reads CASSPGASYEQYF.

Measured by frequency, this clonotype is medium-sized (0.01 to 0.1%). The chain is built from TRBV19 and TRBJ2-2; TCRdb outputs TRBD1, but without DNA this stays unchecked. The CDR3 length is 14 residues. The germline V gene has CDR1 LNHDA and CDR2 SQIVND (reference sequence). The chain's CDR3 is CASNPDREHGELFF.